These 11 T cell receptor beta chains originate from one sample sequenced in a study of cytomegalovirus exposure and HLA in healthy donors. The primer mix had 60 Vbeta and 13 Jbeta primers. Sequencing was performed with immunoSEQ multiplex PCR; in TCRdb, only in-frame clones are kept and a portion is missing. The sample lists 130,000 to 150,000 clones; about 74% were seen once. Input material: PBMCs. These receptor sequences come from a man aged 35-49 years in good health and CMV-seropositive.

The gene calls are TRBV2 and TRBJ2-1, with TRBD1 as a possible D gene (6 bases). Trimming shortened V by 4 bases and J by 0 bases, and 10 bases separated the two germline ends. CDR1 SNHLY and CDR2 FYNNEI come from the germline V gene. This CDR3 has 15 residues. The CDR3 loop reads CASSVGAASYNEQFF. The CDR3 DNA sequence: TGTGCCAGCAGTGTGGGGGCGGCCTCCTACAATGAGCAGTTCTTC.

CDR3 in amino acids: CASSLLGTSGIDTQYF. The DNA for the CDR3 is TGTGCCAGCAGCTTATTGGGGACTAGCGGGATAGATACGCAGTATTTT. The gene calls are TRBV11-2 and TRBJ2-3; 13 nucleotides line up with TRBD2. Unmatched junction bases numbered 4, after V lost 2 bases and J lost 5 bases. The CDR3 is made up of 16 amino acids. Germline values: CDR1 SGHAT, CDR2 FQNNGV.

This chain joins TRBV10-3 and TRBJ2-1, with D unresolved. V was cut by 2 bases and J by 8 bases, with 4 bases left in between. The CDR3 length is 11 residues. Germline values: CDR1 ENHRY, CDR2 SYGVKD. CDR3 coding DNA: TGTGCCATCAGTGAGCGGGATGAGCAGTTCTTC. Translation: CAISERDEQFF.

The gene calls are TRBV28 and TRBJ2-7, with D possibly being TRBD2 (6 bases). The CDR3 extends over 13 amino acids. Deletions cut 3 bases from V and 5 bases from J, with 11 bases between. Germline-derived CDR1 and CDR2 are MDHEN and SYDVKM. The CDR3 loop reads CASSFEGGDEQYF. The CDR3 DNA reads TGTGCCAGCAGTTTTGAGGGAGGTGACGAGCAGTACTTC.

This CDR3 reads CASSLLETQYF. In nucleotides, the CDR3 is TGTGCCAGCAGCTTACTGGAGACCCAGTACTTC. V is TRBV7-9 and J is TRBJ2-5; the D is unclear. Trimming left V 2 bases short and J 5 bases short, with 3 bases between. The CDR3 is made up of 11 amino acids. Looked up from germline, CDR1 is SEHNR and CDR2 is FQNEAQ (reference sequence).

This clone has a handful of counts. The chain employs TRBV19 and TRBJ1-2; D possibly corresponds to TRBD1 (6 bases). Germline-derived CDR1 and CDR2 are LNHDA and SQIVND (reference sequence). Trimming left V 7 bases short and J 0 bases short, with 12 bases between. The CDR3 totals 14 residues. CDR3 sequence (DNA): TGTGCCAGTACTACAGGGAACACTAACTATGGCTACACCTTC. As protein: CASTTGNTNYGYTF. Together with reference TRBV19 and TRBJ1-2, the CDR3 gives the full variable domain: DGGITQSPKYLFRKEGQNVTLSCEQNLNHDAMYWYRQDPGQGLRLIYYSQIVNDFQKGDIAEGYSVSREKKESFPLTVTSAQKNPTAFYLCASTTGNTNYGYTFGSGTRLTVV.

This CDR3 reads CASSRDRQTQYF. In nucleotides, the CDR3 is TGTGCCAGCAGTAGGGACAGGCAGACCCAGTACTTC. The chain has TRBV6-1 and TRBJ2-5, with 8 nucleotides matching TRBD1. J gave up 6 bases and V 5 bases, and 2 bases lay outside the gene matches. The germline CDR1 and CDR2 sequences are MNHNS and SASEGT. The CDR3 length is 12 residues.

The gene calls are TRBV4-3 and TRBJ2-2; 11 nucleotides line up with TRBD2. Germline CDR1 and CDR2: LGHNA and YSLEER. The CDR3 runs to 17 residues. The J segment lost 3 bases and the V segment lost 2 bases, leaving 5 bases of the junction unmatched. CDR3 region: CASSQRLAGTYTGELFF. The CDR3 nucleotides are TGCGCCAGCAGCCAAAGACTAGCGGGGACCTACACCGGGGAGCTGTTTTTT.

For the CDR3, the DNA is TGCGCCAGCAGCTTGTTAACGAGCGATCACGAGCAGTACTTC. Translation gives CASSLLTSDHEQYF. The J gene is TRBJ2-7, the V gene TRBV5-1; the D is unclear. Germline CDR1 SGHRS, CDR2 YFSETQ. The CDR3 has 14 residues. V shed 1 base and J shed 5 bases, with 13 bases lying between them.

This clone was seen a handful of times. The rearrangement links TRBV9 to TRBJ2-1; 7 bases match TRBD1. The junction had 0 bases not matched to a gene; V was cut back by 2 bases and J by 1 base. In germline, CDR1 is SGDLS, CDR2 YYNGEE. The CDR3 has 14 amino acids. CDR3 DNA sequence: TGTGCCAGCAGCGTCAGGGGGTCCTACAATGAGCAGTTCTTC. Its protein product is CASSVRGSYNEQFF.

The V and J genes are TRBV7-2 and TRBJ2-5; D is uncertain. Germline CDR1 and CDR2: SGHTA and FQGNSA. The CDR3 has 16 amino acids. V was trimmed by 5 bases and J by 2 bases, leaving 18 bases between them. The chain's CDR3 is CASSPKYPTTQETQYF. The CDR3, as DNA: TGTGCCAGCAGCCCGAAGTACCCAACTACTCAAGAGACCCAGTACTTC.